What follows describes a single TCR beta chain. The antigen is unknown. Then a second PCR, running roughly 6 to 12 cycles, was carried out with a sample-barcoded 5' primer and a J-beta primer mix. Sequencing of every sample gave 2.5 million or more CDR3-containing paired-end reads. TCRdb called the 5' RACE reads again in MiXCR, with one record for every CDR3 protein. The sample has about 670,000 distinct CDR3 sequences, about 43% seen once. There are 15 residues in the CDR3. Germline CDR1 reads DFQATT; CDR2 reads SNEGSKA (reference sequence). V lost 1 base, J lost 0 bases, and 3 bases stayed unmatched. Roughly 10 milliliters of peripheral blood were drawn from each donor. The sample is drawn from a study of blood T cells in healthy people across ages. Study-wide results and limits: While age rose, TCR beta diversity per million T cells dropped in a roughly linear way.

Specimen: blood. The sequence was collected from a man at least 80 years old in good health. The J gene is TRBJ2-7, the V gene TRBV20-1; 10 bases are a match to TRBD2. The CDR3 here is CSARGLAGRSYEQYF. CDR3 coding DNA: TGCAGTGCTAGAGGACTAGCGGGTCGCTCCTACGAGCAGTACTTC.